One sample yielded the 29 T cell receptor beta chains listed below, sequenced in a study of cytomegalovirus exposure and HLA in healthy donors. PCR was performed using 60 Vbeta and 13 Jbeta primers. The table came from immunoSEQ multiplex PCR; TCRdb's copy has only in-frame clones and leaves some out. The sample records approximately 150,000 clones, more than 80% being singletons. The sequenced sample was PBMCs. These receptors were taken from a woman aged 18 to 35 in good health and CMV-seropositive.

This clone was counted a few times. V is TRBV2 and J is TRBJ1-5; no clear D gene. The germline gives CDR1 SNHLY, CDR2 FYNNEI. Trimming removed 8 bases from V and 4 bases from J, with 18 bases in between. CDR3 length: 15 amino acids. Here the CDR3 reads CASGGGSAPNQPQHF. CDR3 DNA: TGTGCCAGCGGAGGTGGTTCGGCACCAAATCAGCCCCAGCATTTT.

This chain links TRBV9 with TRBJ2-1; 7 bases are shared with TRBD2. Trimming removed 0 bases from V and 2 bases from J; junction bases left unmatched: 8. In germline, CDR1 is SGDLS, CDR2 YYNGEE. The CDR3 totals 17 residues. For the CDR3, the DNA is TGTGCCAGCAGCGTAGTTCCAGCGGGGATTCCCTACAATGAGCAGTTCTTC. Protein sequence: CASSVVPAGIPYNEQFF.

Only a few counts were recorded for this clone. The rearrangement uses TRBV14 and TRBJ2-1; 8 bases agree with TRBD1. V lost 4 bases, J lost 7 bases, and 15 bases stayed unmatched. This CDR3 region has 17 residues. The germline V gene has CDR1 SGHDN and CDR2 FVKESK. The CDR3, as DNA: TGTGCCAGCAGCCGACTTTTCTTCCTGGACAGGGAAAATGAGCAGTTCTTC. This translates into CASSRLFFLDRENEQFF.

The table lists this clone with a few counts. This chain uses TRBV10-3 with TRBJ1-1; 7 bases align to TRBD1. Trimming cost V 6 bases and J 2 bases; bases outside gene matches: 6. The V gene's germline CDR1 is ENHRY and CDR2 SYGVKD. The CDR3 is 14 residues long. CDR3 sequence reads: CAISSGTDNTEAFF. Here the CDR3 DNA reads TGTGCCATCAGCTCGGGGACAGATAACACTGAAGCTTTCTTT.

V is TRBV9 and J is TRBJ2-2; 7 bases are a match to TRBD1. Looked up from germline, CDR1 is SGDLS and CDR2 is YYNGEE. After removal of 3 bases from V and 6 bases from J, the junction contained 5 bases not matched to a gene. This CDR3 is built from 14 residues. For the CDR3, the DNA is TGTGCCAGCAGCGGAACAGGGGTTCCCGGGGAGCTGTTTTTT. Translating gives CASSGTGVPGELFF.

This chain joins TRBV29-1 and TRBJ2-1; D might be TRBD1 (5 bases). Germline V gene sequence: CDR1 SQVTM, CDR2 ANQGSEA. V gave up 7 bases and J gave up 3 bases, with 10 bases separating them. The CDR3 spans 12 residues. The chain's CDR3 is CSEGADYNEQFF. CDR3 nucleotides: TGCAGCGAAGGGGCAGACTACAATGAGCAGTTCTTC.

This clone was seen more than once but under ten times. V gene TRBV4-2 combines with J gene TRBJ2-1, with D perhaps matching TRBD1 (5 bases). Germline V lookup: CDR1 LGHNA, CDR2 YNFKEQ. The CDR3 is 13 residues long. Trimming left V 1 base short and J 13 bases short, with 14 bases between. CDR3 amino acids: CASSQGTVGHQFF. In nucleotides, the CDR3 is TGTGCCAGCAGCCAAGGTACTGTCGGACACCAGTTCTTC.

The chain combines TRBV2 with TRBJ1-2, with D uncertain. The CDR3 is made up of 14 amino acids. Per the germline V gene, CDR1 is SNHLY and CDR2 is FYNNEI. Deletions cut 5 bases from V and 4 bases from J, with 14 bases between. CDR3 sequence (DNA): TGTGCCAGCAGTACCGCGGGTGAGGGCTATGGCTACACCTTC. It yields the protein CASSTAGEGYGYTF.

The CDR3 DNA follows: TGTGCCAGCAGCTCCGGGGGACAGACCACAGATACGCAGTATTTT. Encoded protein: CASSSGGQTTDTQYF. The rearrangement joins TRBV11-3 to TRBJ2-3; D possibly corresponds to TRBD1 (7 bases). CDR1 is SGHNT and CDR2 is YENEEA in the germline V gene. V was pared by 4 bases and J by 2 bases, with 13 bases between. This CDR3 is 15 amino acids long.

The V and J genes are TRBV4-1 and TRBJ2-7, with 7 nucleotides matching TRBD1. V was pared by 4 bases and J by 4 bases, with 13 bases of the junction left unmatched. Germline CDR1 and CDR2: MGHRA and YSYEKL. The CDR3 spans 16 residues. The CDR3 sequence is CASSRTEGWDRYEQYF. DNA of the CDR3: TGCGCCAGCAGCCGCACCGAAGGGTGGGACAGATACGAGCAGTACTTC.

This sequence joins TRBV29-1 and TRBJ2-7, with D maybe TRBD1 (6 bases). Trimming left V 1 base short and J 3 bases short, with 13 bases between. CDR1 is SQVTM and CDR2 is ANQGSEA in the germline V gene. This CDR3 comprises 14 residues. Written as DNA, the CDR3 is TGCAGCGTTGAAGGGAAGGGGGATCACTACGAGCAGTACTTC. It specifies CSVEGKGDHYEQYF.

The rearrangement links TRBV5-6 to TRBJ1-5, with TRBD1 matching over 7 bases. The CDR3 length is 14 residues. V lost 1 base to trimming and J lost 7 bases; unmatched junction nucleotides: 5. Looked up from germline, CDR1 is SGHDT and CDR2 is YYEEEE. CDR3 residues: CASSLMTGQQPQHF. The CDR3 DNA reads as TGTGCCAGCAGCTTGATGACAGGGCAACAGCCCCAGCATTTT.

The chain uses TRBV30 and TRBJ1-2; TRBD1 matches at 9 bases. This CDR3 spans 13 amino acids. V was pared by 5 bases and J by 6 bases, with 7 bases of the junction left unmatched. Per germline, CDR1 GTSNPN and CDR2 SVGIG (reference sequence). CDR3 loop: CAWARGQGNGYTF. CDR3 DNA sequence: TGTGCCTGGGCACGGGGACAGGGCAATGGCTACACCTTC.

Only one count was recorded for this clone. The chain is built from TRBV4-3 and TRBJ1-1, with D perhaps TRBD1 (6 bases). Germline CDR1 and CDR2: LGHNA and YSLEER. Trimming left V 4 bases short and J 2 bases short, with 14 bases between. The CDR3 contains 15 residues. The CDR3 nucleotides are TGCGCCAGCAGCCCAGCGGGACATCTAAACACTGAAGCTTTCTTT. Translated: CASSPAGHLNTEAFF.

The gene calls are TRBV2 and TRBJ1-6; D perhaps matches TRBD1 (6 bases). Between the trimmed V and J ends, which lost 5 bases and 10 bases, there was a span of 15 bases. Germline CDR1 SNHLY, CDR2 FYNNEI. This CDR3 spans 14 amino acids. The CDR3 DNA reads TGTGCCAGCAGTCCTGACAGGTCCGGGTCACCCCTCCACTTT. Its protein is CASSPDRSGSPLHF.

The rearrangement links TRBV7-7 to TRBJ2-5, with a tentative D call TRBD2 (5 bases). Trimming shortened V by 2 bases and J by 4 bases, and 5 bases separated the two germline ends. This CDR3 is built from 12 residues. Germline CDR1 SSHAT, CDR2 FNYEAQ (reference sequence). The CDR3 spells CASSLSGETQYF. The CDR3 DNA follows: TGTGCCAGCAGCTTAAGCGGAGAGACCCAGTACTTC. Using reference TRBV7-7 and TRBJ2-5 for the parts outside the CDR3, the full variable domain is GAGVSQSPRYKVTKRGQDVTLRCDPISSHATLYWYQQALGQGPEFLTYFNYEAQPDKSGLPSDRFSAERPEGSISTLTIQRTEQRDSAMYRCASSLSGETQYFGPGTRLLVL.

This clone was counted a single time. This rearrangement joins TRBV28 to TRBJ1-1, with no clear D. V shed 3 bases and J shed 9 bases, with 11 bases lying between them. The CDR3 contains 12 residues. Germline CDR1 reads MDHEN; CDR2 reads SYDVKM. CDR3 nucleotides: TGTGCCAGCAGTTTCCTGGCCAGTAAAGCTTTCTTT. This encodes CASSFLASKAFF.

This chain links TRBV7-2 with TRBJ2-7; 12 bases match TRBD2. Germline V CDR1 and CDR2: SGHTA, FQGNSA. With 0 bases clipped from V and 10 bases from J, the junction kept 10 bases outside the gene matches. The CDR3 spans 16 residues. This chain's CDR3 is CASSLAWSGLAGKQYF. In nucleotides, the CDR3 is TGTGCCAGCAGCTTAGCGTGGTCGGGACTAGCGGGCAAACAGTACTTC.

This chain connects TRBV25-1 to TRBJ2-3; a weak D match, TRBD2 (6 bases). Trimming removed 1 base at V and 2 bases at J, with 13 bases between. Germline values: CDR1 MGHDK, CDR2 SYGVNS. This CDR3 has 16 amino acids. The CDR3, as DNA: TGTGCCAGCAGTGAATGGGAAGGCGGGACCACAGATACGCAGTATTTT. This encodes CASSEWEGGTTDTQYF. The complete variable domain, with remaining parts taken from reference TRBV25-1 and TRBJ2-3, reads EADIYQTPRYLVIGTGKKITLECSQTMGHDKMYWYQQDPGMELHLIHYSYGVNSTEKGDLSSESTVSRIRTEHFPLTLESARPSHTSQYLCASSEWEGGTTDTQYFGPGTRLTVL.

The chain combines TRBV28 with TRBJ2-2; a possible D gene is TRBD2 (7 bases). The CDR3 totals 13 residues. CDR1 and CDR2 from the germline V gene are MDHEN and SYDVKM. Trimming left V 6 bases short and J 6 bases short, with 11 bases between. The CDR3 DNA sequence: TGTGCCAGCAGAGGAGGGGGGGCCGGGGAGCTGTTTTTT. Its translation: CASRGGGAGELFF.

As DNA, the CDR3 is TGTGCCAGCTCAATTACAGGGGGGCTGTCGCGCTCCTACAATGAGCAGTTCTTC. This codes for CASSITGGLSRSYNEQFF. The chain is built from TRBV18 and TRBJ2-1; 8 bases match TRBD1. The CDR3 extends over 18 amino acids. Germline CDR1 is KGHSH and CDR2 is LQKENI. Losses at the gene ends were 5 bases for V and 0 bases for J; bases not matched to a gene: 12.

V and J are TRBV6-5 and TRBJ1-4, with a tentative D call TRBD1 (5 bases). From germline, CDR1 is MNHEY and CDR2 SVGAGI. There are 12 residues in the CDR3. Trimming left V 6 bases short and J 10 bases short, with 12 bases between. CDR3 sequence (DNA): TGTGCCAGCAGCGCGGACACTTTAAAACTGTTTTTT. Translated, it gives CASSADTLKLFF.

This clone has just a few counts. This chain uses TRBV7-6 with TRBJ2-3, with D unclear. This CDR3 is 15 amino acids long. The germline V gene has CDR1 SGHVS and CDR2 FNYEAQ. V was shortened by 1 base and J by 2 bases, with 10 bases between the two germline ends. The CDR3 region has the DNA TGTGCCAGCAGCTTAGTCGTCTCTCTCACAGATACGCAGTATTTT. Translation gives CASSLVVSLTDTQYF.

The chain joins TRBV5-4 to TRBJ1-2, with TRBD1 matching over 11 bases. CDR3 length: 15 amino acids. CDR1 and CDR2 (germline): SGHNT, YYREEE (reference sequence). V was pared by 7 bases and J by 4 bases, with 9 bases of the junction left unmatched. CDR3 sequence: CASAGQGAQSYGYTF. In DNA form, the CDR3 reads TGTGCCAGCGCCGGACAGGGGGCGCAAAGCTATGGCTACACCTTC.

The chain carries TRBV6-6 and TRBJ2-7, with D unresolved. The CDR3 has 11 residues. Germline CDR1 and CDR2: MNHNY and SVGAGI (reference sequence). V gave up 7 bases and J gave up 4 bases, with 8 bases separating them. The CDR3 loop is CASTPGYEQYF. DNA for the CDR3: TGTGCCAGCACCCCCGGTTACGAGCAGTACTTC.

J is TRBJ1-6 and V is TRBV10-2; a possible D gene is TRBD1 (6 bases). V gave up 7 bases and J gave up 5 bases, with 9 bases separating them. From germline, CDR1 is WSHSY and CDR2 SAAADI. This CDR3 spans 13 amino acids. CDR3 coding DNA: TGCGCCAGCACCCCAGGGGATAATTCACCCCTCCACTTT. Translating it yields CASTPGDNSPLHF.

The chain recombines TRBV28 with TRBJ1-1; 7 positions match TRBD1. Germline-derived CDR1 and CDR2 are MDHEN and SYDVKM. CDR3 length: 16 residues. V shed 6 bases and J 5 bases; nucleotides not matched to a gene: 15. The CDR3 DNA is TGTGCCAGCAGGGGAACAGGGGTAGTAGGTAGAACTGAAGCTTTCTTT. Amino acids: CASRGTGVVGRTEAFF.

The rearrangement links TRBV9 to TRBJ2-7, with TRBD2 matching over 12 bases. This CDR3 has 14 amino acids. Germline CDR1 is SGDLS and CDR2 is YYNGEE. Trimming cost V 3 bases and J 6 bases; bases outside gene matches: 4. The DNA for the CDR3 is TGTGCCAGCAGCGGAACTAGCGGGGGGACCGAGCAGTACTTC. Residues: CASSGTSGGTEQYF.

V gene TRBV7-9 combines with J gene TRBJ2-2; perhaps TRBD2 as D (5 bases). The CDR3 loop spans 16 amino acids. Germline-derived CDR1 and CDR2 are SEHNR and FQNEAQ (reference sequence). Trimming removed 11 bases at V and 6 bases at J, with 25 bases between. The CDR3 bases are TGTGCCTCACACCTTGGACGGCATAGCGTCCCCGGGGAGCTGTTTTTT. This codes for CASHLGRHSVPGELFF.